Listed below are T cell receptor beta chains from one sample, sequenced in a study of regulatory T cells in long-lasting Graves disease. TCRdb used MiXCR to reprocess the multiplex PCR reads, holding one entry per CDR3 protein. The sample consists of nearly 350,000 distinct CDR3 sequences, 15% to 20% of them appearing once. Sequencing was performed on peripheral blood mononuclear cells (PBMCs), taken when the disease was refractory, from a patient treated with antithyroid drugs. The receptors stem from a female donor with Graves disease. The CDR3 runs from the conserved cysteine through the conserved F or W. Fields, in order: V gene, J gene, D gene, clone size, CDR3 protein, CDR3 DNA. The D gene is left open where the match is weak. Size is omitted from some rows. Given values are once, few, many or a class for expanded clones.

TRBV18	TRBJ2-5	.	many	CASSPRSSAETQYF	TGTGCCAGCTCACCACGTAGTAGCGCGGAGACCCAGTACTTC
TRBV19	TRBJ2-7	TRBD2	few	CASSIRLAGTYEQYF	TGTGCCAGTAGTATCAGACTAGCCGGGACTTACGAGCAGTACTTC
TRBV4-3	TRBJ1-5	TRBD1	.	CASSQETGTAYQPQHF	TGCGCCAGCAGCCAAGAGACCGGGACAGCTTATCAGCCCCAGCATTTT
TRBV20-1	TRBJ2-3	.	once	CSATRPIKATDTQYF	TGCAGTGCCACTCGACCGATCAAGGCCACAGATACGCAGTATTTT
TRBV6-2/TRBV6-3	TRBJ1-5	TRBD1	few	CASSPKPGQVQMYQPQHF	TGTGCCAGCAGCCCAAAACCGGGACAGGTCCAAATGTATCAGCCCCAGCATTTT
TRBV7-3	TRBJ2-2	.	many	CASSQSNTGELFF	TGTGCCAGCAGCCAATCGAACACCGGGGAGCTGTTTTTT
TRBV5-1	TRBJ1-1	.	few	CASSLILNTEAFF	TGCGCCAGCAGCCTCATTCTTAACACTGAAGCTTTCTTT
TRBV12-3/TRBV12-4	TRBJ2-1	TRBD2	.	CASSYGRDLGIF	TGTGCCAGCAGTTACGGGAGGGATTTGGGGATCTTC
TRBV6-1	TRBJ1-1	.	.	CASSEGLELNTEAFF	TGTGCCAGCAGTGAAGGTTTAGAGTTGAACACTGAAGCTTTCTTT
TRBV30	TRBJ2-7	.	few	CAWSLGIYEQYF	TGTGCCTGGAGTCTCGGGATCTACGAGCAGTACTTC
TRBV19	TRBJ1-2	.	many	CASSKDINYGYTF	TGTGCCAGTAGTAAGGACATTAACTATGGCTACACCTTC
TRBV27	TRBJ2-5	.	many	CASSPIRGKGGFQETQYF	TGTGCCAGCAGCCCGATACGGGGAAAGGGGGGGTTCCAAGAGACCCAGTACTTC
TRBV18	TRBJ2-7	TRBD1	many	CASSHGPGQGREQYF	TGTGCCAGCTCTCACGGGCCGGGACAGGGTCGAGAGCAGTACTTC
TRBV3-1	TRBJ2-7	.	.	CASSLTEASYEQYF	TGTGCCAGCAGCCTGACGGAGGCCTCCTACGAGCAGTACTTC
TRBV19	TRBJ1-5	.	.	CASSIDGHLGRPQHF	TGTGCCAGTAGTATAGATGGACATCTCGGTAGGCCCCAGCATTTT
TRBV10-2	TRBJ2-7	.	.	CASSEGRYEQYF	TGCGCCAGCAGTGAGGGCCGTTACGAGCAGTACTTC
TRBV2	TRBJ1-5	.	many	CASSDLRYSNQPQHF	TGTGCCAGCAGTGATCTGAGGTATAGCAATCAGCCCCAGCATTTT
TRBV11-2	TRBJ1-4	TRBD1	many	CASSGQGNEKLFF	TGTGCCAGCAGCGGACAGGGGAATGAAAAACTGTTTTTT
TRBV18	TRBJ2-5	TRBD1	few	CASRDRANQETQYF	TGTGCCAGCCGGGACAGGGCGAACCAAGAGACCCAGTACTTC
TRBV10-3	TRBJ2-7	TRBD1	.	CAISDSPRGEQYF	TGTGCCATCAGTGACTCCCCCAGGGGGGAGCAGTACTTC
TRBV2	TRBJ2-7	.	.	CASGGLASDLYEQYF	TGTGCCAGCGGAGGGTTGGCTAGCGACCTCTACGAGCAGTACTTC
TRBV20-1	TRBJ1-4	.	many	CSARTDAGANEKLFF	TGCAGTGCTAGGACCGACGCAGGCGCTAATGAAAAACTGTTTTTT
TRBV10-3	TRBJ2-7	TRBD1	.	CAISFSRTGREQYF	TGTGCCATCAGCTTTTCGCGGACAGGGCGTGAGCAGTACTTC
TRBV5-4	TRBJ2-7	.	.	CASSLGGPGELSEQYF	TGTGCCAGCAGCTTGGGCGGGCCAGGGGAACTTAGCGAGCAGTACTTC
TRBV30	TRBJ1-2	.	many	CAWRANGYTF	TGTGCCTGGAGGGCAAATGGCTACACCTTC
TRBV6-2/TRBV6-3	TRBJ1-1	TRBD1	many	CASSYSQGLTEAFF	TGTGCCAGCAGTTACTCACAGGGGCTCACTGAAGCTTTCTTT
TRBV28	TRBJ2-7	.	many	CASSWAYEQYF	TGTGCCAGCTCATGGGCATACGAGCAGTACTTC
TRBV9	TRBJ1-1	.	.	CASSADSGTEAFF	TGTGCCAGCAGCGCAGACAGCGGCACTGAAGCTTTCTTT